The sequence of this T cell receptor beta chain was determined in a study of tumor-infiltrating lymphocytes in primary liver carcinoma. About this clonotype: The antigen remains undetermined.

Starting from roughly 540 ng of total RNA, TCR beta cDNA was produced with a primer in the constant region. What produced the TCR beta libraries was three nested multiplex PCR rounds using slightly modified ARM-PCR. Rounds one and two of PCR, each of roughly 11 cycles, were primed with TRBV1-TRBV30 forward primers and a C-beta reverse primer. TCRdb re-called the multiplex PCR reads with MiXCR, one entry per CDR3 protein. This sample has just under 95,000 distinct CDR3 sequences, with just over 65% found just once. Total RNA and DNA came together from approximately 20-30 mg of bulk tissue without cell sorting. The cohort consisted of patients whose primary liver carcinoma was surgically resected. This CDR3 spans 13 amino acids. Germline CDR1 and CDR2: SGHAT and FQNNGV. General study findings and limits: Relative to tumor region pairs, the tumor-adjacent and tumor-blood pairs showed overlap that was lower.

Sequenced sample: tumor-adjacent normal liver tissue. This receptor was obtained from a man aged 40-55 years with primary liver carcinoma and hepatitis B virus infection. The J gene is TRBJ2-7, the V gene TRBV11-2; D assignment may be TRBD1 or TRBD2 (6 bases each). CDR3 DNA sequence: TGTGCTCATGAGGGGGGAGAAGCCCGCGAGCAGTACTTC. Translation: CAHEGGEAREQYF.